The 12 T cell receptor beta chains below were found in one sample sequenced in a study of shared clonotypes between healthy human individuals. CD45RO-negative CD8 cells positively selected for CCR7 made up the naive population, which excluded terminally differentiated effector memory CD45RA+ cells. Assay used: immunoSEQ multiplex PCR; TCRdb lists only in-frame clones, some missing. The sample has roughly 2,000,000 clones; roughly 93% are singletons. The sequenced sample consisted of naive CD8+ T cells from PBMCs. All receptors derive from a man between 18 and 35 years old in good health. Some clones in this sample may be carry-over from other donors' samples.

This clone was recorded only once. V usage is TRBV11-2 and J usage is TRBJ2-1, with D tentatively TRBD1 (5 bases). There are 15 residues in the CDR3. Germline CDR1 reads SGHAT; CDR2 reads FQNNGV. The V end lost 0 bases, the J end lost 4 bases, and 10 bases lay between the germline ends. The CDR3 DNA follows: TGTGCCAGCAGCTTAGATCATGGGGCGTACAATGAGCAGTTCTTC. Amino acid sequence: CASSLDHGAYNEQFF.

The rearrangement links TRBV2 to TRBJ2-7; D gene unclear. In germline, CDR1 is SNHLY, CDR2 FYNNEI. The CDR3 covers 14 residues. Trimming removed 5 bases from V and 0 bases from J, with 11 bases in between. In nucleotides, the CDR3 is TGTGCCAGCAGTCTGGTCAGTAGCTCCTACGAGCAGTACTTC. Translated, it gives CASSLVSSSYEQYF.

V gene TRBV27 combines with J gene TRBJ2-7; D remains unclear. Per the germline V gene, CDR1 is MNHEY and CDR2 is SMNVEV (reference sequence). The CDR3 runs 16 residues. Trimming left V 1 base short and J 2 bases short, with 15 bases between. The CDR3 coding sequence is TGTGCCAGCAGTTTATTGTCCGAGACATGGGCCTACGAGCAGTACTTC. This gives the protein CASSLLSETWAYEQYF.

The CDR3 sequence: CASSDRGRQETQYF. The CDR3 DNA reads as TGTGCCAGCAGTGATCGGGGGAGACAAGAGACCCAGTACTTC. This chain uses TRBV6-1 with TRBJ2-5; TRBD2 might be the D (6 bases). There are 14 residues in the CDR3. Germline V gene data show CDR1 as MNHNS and CDR2 as SASEGT. The V end was cut by 3 bases, the J end by 2 bases, with 10 bases between.

The genes are TRBV4-1 and TRBJ2-1; possible D gene TRBD1, 7 bases. The V gene's germline CDR1 is MGHRA and CDR2 YSYEKL. Between the trimmed V and J ends, which lost 3 bases and 4 bases, there was a span of 13 bases. This CDR3 is built from 15 residues. The CDR3 reads CASSHRTGGYNEQFF. The DNA of the CDR3 is TGCGCCAGCAGCCACAGGACAGGAGGGTACAATGAGCAGTTCTTC.

J is TRBJ2-2 and V is TRBV27; D might be TRBD1 (6 bases). Trimming shortened V by 5 bases and J by 7 bases, and 17 bases separated the two germline ends. Germline V gene lookup returns CDR1 MNHEY and CDR2 SMNVEV (reference sequence). The CDR3 is 15 amino acids. The CDR3 loop is CASSPHQGRSGELFF. In DNA form, the CDR3 reads TGTGCCAGCAGTCCTCATCAGGGGCGGAGCGGGGAGCTGTTTTTT.

J is TRBJ2-4 and V is TRBV7-9; no reliable D call. Germline CDR1 SEHNR, CDR2 FQNEAQ (reference sequence). Trimming left V 4 bases short and J 1 base short, with 11 bases between. The CDR3 extends over 15 amino acids. The CDR3 sequence is CASSSPHNAKNIQYF. CDR3 in DNA: TGTGCCAGCAGCTCCCCCCATAACGCCAAAAACATTCAGTACTTC.

This clone is a singleton in its sample. The CDR3 DNA reads as TGTGCCAGCAGCCGAATCACAGGGTGGGCCTACGAGCAGTACTTC. Its protein is CASSRITGWAYEQYF. The V call is TRBV7-2, the J call TRBJ2-7, with TRBD1 as a possible D gene (6 bases). Trimming took 5 bases from V and 2 from J, leaving 16 bases between them. Germline V gives CDR1 SGHTA, CDR2 FQGNSA. The CDR3 runs 15 residues.

The V gene is TRBV11-2, the J gene TRBJ1-1; TRBD1 agrees at 7 bases. This CDR3 has 15 amino acids. Trimming at V came to 5 bases and at J to 6 bases, leaving 12 bases not matched to a gene. CDR1 SGHAT and CDR2 FQNNGV come from the germline V gene. CDR3: CASSARQGLGSEAFF. CDR3 DNA sequence: TGTGCCAGCAGCGCCCGACAGGGTTTAGGATCTGAAGCTTTCTTT.

The J gene is TRBJ2-7, the V gene TRBV6-5, with 8 bases fitting TRBD1. The CDR3 consists of 12 residues. Germline CDR1 reads MNHEY; CDR2 reads SVGAGI. Trimming at V came to 6 bases and at J to 5 bases, leaving 3 bases not matched to a gene. The CDR3 here is CASSQTGDEQYF. DNA for the CDR3: TGTGCCAGCAGCCAGACAGGGGACGAGCAGTACTTC.

This chain links TRBV11-2 with TRBJ1-1, with TRBD1 matching 7 bases. CDR1 and CDR2 from the germline V gene are SGHAT and FQNNGV. J lost 4 bases, V lost 0 bases, and 8 bases had no gene match. The CDR3 spans 16 residues. The CDR3 nucleotides are TGTGCCAGCAGCTTAGACGTGACAGGGTTGGGCACTGAAGCTTTCTTT. Protein: CASSLDVTGLGTEAFF.

The V and J genes are TRBV11-2 and TRBJ2-7; 7 nucleotides align to TRBD2. The CDR3 covers 14 residues. V lost 2 bases, J lost 4 bases, and 5 bases stayed unmatched. Germline-derived CDR1 and CDR2 are SGHAT and FQNNGV. CDR3 region: CASSLIAGVYEQYF. The CDR3, as DNA: TGTGCCAGCAGCTTAATAGCGGGTGTTTACGAGCAGTACTTC.